Listed below are T cell receptor beta chains from one sample, sequenced in a study of breast tumors, draining lymph nodes, adjacent tissues. TCRdb redid the calling of the multiplex PCR reads with MiXCR, one entry per CDR3 protein. This table holds under 150,000 distinct CDR3 sequences, about 22% found once. The material sequenced was axillary lymph node tissue. Source of these receptors: a female donor with breast cancer. Some clones in this sample may be carry-over from other donors' samples. CDR3s include the opening cysteine and the closing phenylalanine or tryptophan. A D gene is named only where the DNA matches it firmly.

v_call,cdr3_length,d_call,j_call,cdr3_aa
TRBV3-1,13,.,TRBJ2-3,CASSHLAGDTQYF
TRBV24-1,14,TRBD2,TRBJ2-1,CATSVAGYNNEQFF
TRBV7-7,18,TRBD1,TRBJ2-2,CASSLGVKTGTNTGELFF
TRBV6-5,14,.,TRBJ2-1,CASTSLSSYNEQFF
TRBV19,15,.,TRBJ2-2,CATAGLARSTGELFF
TRBV2,14,.,TRBJ2-3,CASRGLLSTDTQYF
TRBV20-1,15,TRBD2,TRBJ2-3,CSARVLAASTDTQYF
TRBV30,14,.,TRBJ2-7,CAWSPKDYRYEQYF
TRBV5-8,13,TRBD1,TRBJ1-5,CASSADRGEPQHF
TRBV28,13,.,TRBJ2-3,CASSLGRTDTQYF
TRBV24-1,17,TRBD1,TRBJ2-3,CATSDFGQEGAGDTQYF
TRBV7-2,14,.,TRBJ2-7,CASSLAPRTGEQYF
TRBV19,14,.,TRBJ2-3,CASSIDRDTDTQYF
TRBV20-1,14,TRBD2,TRBJ2-5,CSAPRGGTQETQYF
TRBV19,15,TRBD2,TRBJ2-1,CASSISQREGNEQFF
TRBV20-1,15,.,TRBJ2-3,CSAGTPGRSTDTQYF
TRBV12-2,18,.,TRBJ2-7,CASRPSGGGQGANYEQYF
TRBV6-2/TRBV6-3,9,TRBD2,TRBJ2-7,CASGTSRYF
TRBV7-2,14,TRBD1,TRBJ1-2,CASSFGTGNYGYTF
TRBV7-2,15,TRBD2,TRBJ2-7,CASSPRIAGPYEQCF
TRBV6-1,13,TRBD1,TRBJ1-2,CASLGTANYGYTF
TRBV6-2/TRBV6-3,15,.,TRBJ2-3,CASSYGAGTGDTQYF
TRBV11-3,17,TRBD1,TRBJ2-3,CASSHMRGDRETDTQYF
TRBV7-9,17,.,TRBJ2-1,CASSSREGPSSYNEQFF
TRBV20-1,13,.,TRBJ2-7,CSARVGEAYEQYF
TRBV29-1,13,.,TRBJ2-3,CSVRGRRADTQYF
TRBV19,14,TRBD1,TRBJ1-4,CASSEQGVGEKLFF
TRBV5-1,13,.,TRBJ1-2,CASSLDGGGGYTF
TRBV7-8,15,TRBD2,TRBJ2-1,CASSDRTSGVDEQFF
TRBV28,16,.,TRBJ1-4,CASSSPSRATNEKLFF
TRBV3-1,16,TRBD2,TRBJ2-7,CASSQGLGLALGEQYF
TRBV6-5,16,TRBD1,TRBJ2-1,CASRPTGGRSYNEQFF
TRBV20-1,13,.,TRBJ2-7,CSARAPPIYEQYF
TRBV7-9,14,TRBD1,TRBJ2-4,CASSSQGAKNIQYF
TRBV24-1,11,.,TRBJ2-2,CAAPCPGELFF
TRBV5-1,18,.,TRBJ2-2,CASSLLGLQFANTGELFF
TRBV7-2,14,.,TRBJ1-4,CASSLRWRDEELFF
TRBV5-6,14,TRBD1,TRBJ2-7,CASSWPGQTYEQYF